Below, 8 T cell receptor beta chains from the same sample are listed, as sequenced in a study of monozygotic twins with inflammatory bowel disease (dated by TCRdb to the late 2010s). Libraries were constructed by 5' RACE. The data were produced on an Illumina HiSeq 2500. TCRdb reprocessed the reads, so every CDR3 protein sequence counts as one entry and DNA is not shown. The data table for this sample lists around 450,000 distinct CDR3 sequences. The top ten hold roughly 2.2% of the sample. The sequencing input was blood. These receptors came from a human donor with ulcerative colitis or Crohn's disease, or a healthy co-twin of an affected twin (not recorded which).

The chain has TRBV7-2 and TRBJ2-6; TCRdb lists TRBD1, though no DNA is available to test this call. Germline-derived CDR1 and CDR2 are SGHTA and FQGNSA. This CDR3 contains 16 residues. The CDR3 protein is CASILTTGAGANVLTF.

This chain connects TRBV19 to TRBJ1-2. The length of the CDR3 is 14 residues. Germline V gives CDR1 LNHDA, CDR2 SQIVND (reference sequence). The CDR3 loop reads CASSIGNLWDGYTF. Combining the CDR3 with reference TRBV19 and TRBJ1-2 gives the whole variable domain DGGITQSPKYLFRKEGQNVTLSCEQNLNHDAMYWYRQDPGQGLRLIYYSQIVNDFQKGDIAEGYSVSREKKESFPLTVTSAQKNPTAFYLCASSIGNLWDGYTFGSGTRLTVV.

CDR3 sequence: CASSHGAVQSRFF. J is TRBJ2-1 and V is TRBV3-1; the TRBD2 assignment by TCRdb is unverifiable without DNA. The CDR3 length is 13 residues. Germline CDR1 reads LGHDT; CDR2 reads YNNKEL (reference sequence).

The chain combines TRBV5-1 with TRBJ1-1. This CDR3 contains 14 residues. The germline gives CDR1 SGHRS, CDR2 YFSETQ. Here the CDR3 reads CASSLVAGTTEAFF.

The genes are TRBV9 and TRBJ2-4. Germline-derived CDR1 and CDR2 are SGDLS and YYNGEE. The CDR3 runs 15 residues. The CDR3 region is CASSVADSHQNIQYF.

The chain uses TRBV9 and TRBJ2-3. The CDR3 extends over 13 amino acids. Germline CDR1 and CDR2: SGDLS and YYNGEE. The CDR3 spells CASSVTAVDTQYF.

The V gene is TRBV5-1, the J gene TRBJ2-2; TCRdb designates TRBD1, a call that cannot be tested without DNA. This CDR3 comprises 15 residues. CDR1 SGHRS and CDR2 YFSETQ come from the germline V gene. CDR3 region: CASSSRQGETGELFF.

The gene calls are TRBV7-2 and TRBJ2-3; the TCRdb D gene call, TRBD1, has no DNA to confirm it. This CDR3 is built from 15 residues. Germline values: CDR1 SGHTA, CDR2 FQGNSA. This chain's CDR3 is CASSAGQGARDTQYF.